Described below is a single TCR beta chain sequence and its context. No antigen is known for it. This may come from a read error, since a much larger clone is one base off. MiXCR, applied by TCRdb to the multiplex PCR reads, yields one record per CDR3 protein. This table has 200,000 to 250,000 distinct CDR3 sequences, under 40% appearing once. The entry originates in a study of breast tumors, draining lymph nodes, adjacent tissues. Breast cancer patients provided tissue from their axillary draining lymph nodes. Study-wide points: Tumor and nontumor repertoires were significantly more similar in luminal-like than in basal-like breast cancer. The lymph node origin of tumor T cells was framed as consistent with a hypothesis, not demonstrated.

Germline values: CDR1 SEHNR, CDR2 FQNEAQ (reference sequence). The CDR3 runs 15 residues. The specimen sequenced was axillary lymph node tissue. This rearrangement joins TRBV7-9 to TRBJ1-2; D is perhaps TRBD1 (5 bases). The sequence was obtained from a female donor with breast cancer. Some clones in this sample may be carry-over from other donors' samples. CDR3 sequence reads: CASSIGQGNPYGYPF. The DNA of the CDR3 is TGTGCCAGCAGCATAGGTCAGGGAAATCCCTATGGCTACCCCTTC.